The 8 T cell receptor beta chains below all came from one sample that was sequenced in a study of naive and memory T cell subsets. Their antigen targets remain unknown. Both TRBC1 and TRBC2 were covered by a beta constant-region primer of two equimolar oligonucleotides. Ligated cDNA was amplified by four rounds of PCR with nested alpha and beta constant-region primers and SP2. One entry per CDR3 protein, called by TCRdb with MiXCR from the UMI-ligation and nested PCR reads. The sample includes 99,000 or so distinct CDR3 sequences, around 13% seen only once; the top ten take roughly 3.1%. The study, taken as a whole, reports: Possibly reflecting memory cells re-expressing CD45RA, a few larger clonotypes occurred in naive repertoires, especially CD8.

Input material: naive CD8+ T cells from blood. These receptors were taken from a human donor in good health.

This clonotype was observed a handful of times. The chain recombines TRBV4-3 with TRBJ2-7, with no clear D. This CDR3 spans 13 amino acids. The germline V and J ends were trimmed by 0 bases and 3 bases, with 6 bases remaining between them. From germline, CDR1 is LGHNA and CDR2 YSLEER. The CDR3 region is CASSQEIGYEQYF. CDR3 nucleotides: TGCGCCAGCAGCCAAGAAATTGGCTACGAGCAGTACTTC.

The genes are TRBV9 and TRBJ2-1, with D perhaps being TRBD1 or TRBD2 (5 bases each). The germline V and J ends were trimmed by 4 bases and 7 bases, with 18 bases remaining between them. Germline CDR1 reads SGDLS; CDR2 reads YYNGEE. The CDR3 loop spans 15 amino acids. The chain's CDR3 is CASSLIGGEGNEQFF. The CDR3 region has the DNA TGTGCCAGCAGCTTGATTGGGGGAGAGGGTAATGAGCAGTTCTTC.

V gene TRBV3-1 combines with J gene TRBJ2-3; possibly TRBD2 for D (5 bases). CDR3 length: 14 residues. Trimming took off 3 bases at V and 2 bases at J, with 9 bases between the two ends. The germline V gene has CDR1 LGHDT and CDR2 YNNKEL (reference sequence). The CDR3 DNA follows: TGTGCCAGCAGCCACCTACGGGACACAGATACGCAGTATTTT. It yields the protein CASSHLRDTDTQYF.

V gene TRBV27 combines with J gene TRBJ1-2; D is unresolved. From germline, CDR1 is MNHEY and CDR2 SMNVEV (reference sequence). V was shortened by 6 bases and J by 2 bases, with 10 bases between the two germline ends. This CDR3 region has 13 residues. The CDR3 DNA reads as TGTGCCAGCAGGCCCGGGAGGAACTATGGCTACACCTTC. Its protein is CASRPGRNYGYTF.

This CDR3 is CASRGQGDTEAFF. CDR3 DNA sequence: TGTGCCAGCAGAGGACAGGGCGACACTGAAGCTTTCTTT. The chain is built from TRBV2 and TRBJ1-1; 8 bases are shared with TRBD1. This CDR3 region has 13 residues. V lost 6 bases to trimming and J lost 3 bases; unmatched junction nucleotides: 3. The V gene's germline CDR1 is SNHLY and CDR2 FYNNEI.

The table lists this clonotype with many counts. This sequence joins TRBV28 and TRBJ1-1; D uncertain. V lost 6 bases to trimming and J lost 5 bases, with 7 bases between them. This CDR3 spans 11 amino acids. Germline V lookup: CDR1 MDHEN, CDR2 SYDVKM. DNA of the CDR3: TGTGCCAGCAGCCCCGCGACTGAAGCTTTCTTT. Protein product: CASSPATEAFF.

V and J are TRBV7-9 and TRBJ1-1; possibly TRBD1 for D (5 bases). V was trimmed by 5 bases and J by 1 base, leaving 17 bases between them. The CDR3 consists of 16 residues. Germline V gives CDR1 SEHNR, CDR2 FQNEAQ (reference sequence). This CDR3 is CASSQMGGSANTEAFF. The CDR3 DNA is TGTGCCAGCAGCCAAATGGGGGGAAGCGCGAACACTGAAGCTTTCTTT.

This clonotype was detected a few times. J is TRBJ2-3 and V is TRBV27, with D unclear. Trimming stripped 5 bases from V and 2 bases from J, with 11 bases between. CDR1 MNHEY and CDR2 SMNVEV come from the germline V gene (reference sequence). The CDR3 is 14 amino acids. The CDR3 coding sequence is TGTGCCAGCAGTCCCACACTACTCACAGATACGCAGTATTTT. Amino acids: CASSPTLLTDTQYF.